These 21 T cell receptor beta chains share one sample of origin, sequenced in a study of tumor-infiltrating lymphocytes in primary liver carcinoma. From roughly 500 ng total RNA, TCR beta cDNA was generated with a primer in the constant region. Researchers made the TCR beta libraries by running three nested multiplex PCR rounds with slightly modified ARM-PCR. The two initial PCR rounds, about 9 cycles each, used TRBV1-TRBV30 forward and C-beta reverse primers. TCRdb called the multiplex PCR reads again in MiXCR, with one record for every CDR3 protein. The sample lists about 120,000 distinct CDR3 sequences, 55% to 70% occurring once. It was from about 19-30 mg of unsorted bulk tissue that RNA and DNA were co-extracted. Sequencing used tumor-adjacent normal liver tissue. The receptors were gathered from a woman aged 60-75 years with primary liver carcinoma and hepatitis B virus infection.

This clonotype appeared many times. The CDR3 nucleotides are TGTGCCAGCAGCTCCCGAGCGGGCTCCACAGATACGCAGTATTTT. Translating gives CASSSRAGSTDTQYF. V gene TRBV7-9 combines with J gene TRBJ2-3, with a weak D call TRBD2 (6 bases). V lost 4 bases, J lost 2 bases, and 13 bases lay in between. CDR3 size: 15 residues. From germline, CDR1 is SEHNR and CDR2 FQNEAQ (reference sequence). Filled out from reference TRBV7-9 and TRBJ2-3, the complete variable domain reads DTGVSQNPRHKITKRGQNVTFRCDPISEHNRLYWYRQTLGQGPEFLTYFQNEAQLEKSRLLSDRFSAERPKGSFSTLEIQRTEQGDSAMYLCASSSRAGSTDTQYFGPGTRLTVL.

Notes on this clonotype: An end of the junction differs from the germline gene, which may be a read error. The J gene is TRBJ1-2, the V gene TRBV11-2; D possibly corresponds to TRBD1 (6 bases). There are 13 residues in the CDR3. Looked up from germline, CDR1 is SGHAT and CDR2 is FQNNGV. The CDR3 DNA reads TGTGCCAGCAGCTCAGGGGCCGGTTTTGACTACATCTTC. It yields the protein CASSSGAGFDYIF.

Notes on this clonotype: Sequence at one end of the junction differs from germline and may be a read error. The rearrangement joins TRBV10-3 to TRBJ2-3; D uncertain. The CDR3 runs to 15 residues. Germline V gives CDR1 ENHRY, CDR2 SYGVKD. This CDR3 is CAINPDSDSTATQYF. Written as DNA, the CDR3 is TGTGCCATTAACCCAGACTCAGACTCCACAGCTACGCAGTATTTT.

The CDR3 region has the DNA TGTGCCAGCAGTTTAGGGACTAGGGACACCGGGGAGCTGTTTTTT. As protein: CASSLGTRDTGELFF. J is TRBJ2-2 and V is TRBV28, with 8 bases identical to TRBD2. Germline trimming cut 2 bases from V and 3 bases from J; bases unmatched to any gene: 2. The CDR3 consists of 15 residues. Per the germline V gene, CDR1 is MDHEN and CDR2 is SYDVKM.

This chain uses TRBV11-2 with TRBJ2-2, with D possibly TRBD2 on 6 matching bases. The CDR3 sequence is 16 residues long. The V gene's germline CDR1 is SGHAT and CDR2 FQNNGV. The CDR3 here is CTSSPAPAGTTGELFF. Written as DNA, the CDR3 is TGTACTAGCAGTCCAGCACCGGCGGGGACTACCGGGGAGCTGTTTTTT.

This clonotype has at least ten counts. This chain uses TRBV6-2 or TRBV6-3 with TRBJ1-1; D is undetermined. The CDR3 extends over 12 amino acids. Per the germline V gene, CDR1 is MNHEY and CDR2 is SVGEGT. Trimming removed 3 bases at V and 0 bases at J, with 2 bases between. The DNA of the CDR3 is TGTGCCAGCAGTTATCTGAACACTGAAGCTTTCTTT. It encodes CASSYLNTEAFF.

The chain recombines TRBV20-1 with TRBJ2-2; D may be TRBD2 (5 bases). Germline loops: CDR1 DFQATT, CDR2 SNEGSKA (reference sequence). V lost 4 bases and J 6 bases, leaving 15 bases between the germline ends. This CDR3 is 14 amino acids long. The CDR3 region has the DNA TGCAGTGCTACCCCCTGGGCGGAGGCCGGGGAGCTGTTTTTT. It codes for CSATPWAEAGELFF.

This rearrangement joins TRBV11-2 to TRBJ2-7, with D possibly matching TRBD1 (5 bases). Trimming shortened V by 5 bases and J by 2 bases, and 25 bases separated the two germline ends. The CDR3 is 18 residues long. Germline-derived CDR1 and CDR2 are SGHAT and FQNNGV. The CDR3 DNA sequence: TGTGCCAGCAGCCTTAAACCATCTACAGGCTCAACTGCCTACGAGCAGTACTTC. Translation gives CASSLKPSTGSTAYEQYF. Using reference TRBV11-2 and TRBJ2-7 for the parts outside the CDR3, the full variable domain is EAGVAQSPRYKIIEKRQSVAFWCNPISGHATLYWYQQILGQGPKLLIQFQNNGVVDDSQLPKDRFSAERLKGVDSTLKIQPAKLEDSAVYLCASSLKPSTGSTAYEQYFGPGTRLTVT.

Of note for this clonotype: Since no conserved phenylalanine or tryptophan closes the CDR3, a read error is the likely cause. The chain recombines TRBV4-2 with TRBJ2-7; TRBD2 agrees at 11 bases. Germline CDR1 LGHNA, CDR2 YNFKEQ. The CDR3 is 17 amino acids. CDR3 sequence (DNA): TGTGCCAGCGGCCAAGATACGACTAGCGGGGTCCTGAGGGAGCAGTACTTA. Amino acids: CASGQDTTSGVLREQYL.

Remarks on this clonotype: This likely comes from a read error, as the CDR3 has no conserved phenylalanine or tryptophan at its end. The chain combines TRBV2 with TRBJ2-2, with D possibly matching TRBD1 (6 bases). The CDR3 extends over 15 amino acids. Germline lookup yields CDR1 SNHLY and CDR2 FYNNEI. The CDR3 DNA follows: TGTGCCAGCAGTGACGAGCAGGGGAATGCCGGGGACCTGTTTTCT. This codes for CASSDEQGNAGDLFS.

Points on this clonotype: A read error is possible here, since a much larger clone lies one base away. The chain combines TRBV12-3 or TRBV12-4 with TRBJ1-1, with D tentatively TRBD1 (5 bases). V lost 7 bases and J 6 bases, leaving 15 bases between the germline ends. This CDR3 spans 13 amino acids. CDR3 residues: CASKLGVGAEAFF. CDR3 DNA sequence: TGTGCCAGCAAGTTAGGGGTAGGTGCTGAAGCTTTCTTT.

Details on this clonotype: Relative to the germline gene, one junction end is altered; a read error may explain this. The chain couples TRBV11-2 to TRBJ2-3; tentative D call: TRBD2 (5 bases). From germline, CDR1 is SGHAT and CDR2 FQNNGV. There are 15 residues in the CDR3. The CDR3 loop is CANSPELVGPDTQYF. The CDR3 bases are TGTGCCAACAGCCCTGAACTAGTGGGCCCAGATACGCAGTATTTT. The whole variable domain, filled in from reference TRBV11-2 and TRBJ2-3, reads EAGVAQSPRYKIIEKRQSVAFWCNPISGHATLYWYQQILGQGPKLLIQFQNNGVVDDSQLPKDRFSAERLKGVDSTLKIQPAKLEDSAVYLCANSPELVGPDTQYFGPGTRLTVL.

The sample holds a few counts of this clonotype. The gene calls are TRBV11-3 and TRBJ2-7; D ambiguous. The CDR3 is 12 residues long. Germline lookup yields CDR1 SGHNT and CDR2 YENEEA. V lost 10 bases and J 2 bases, leaving 12 bases between the germline ends. As DNA, the CDR3 is TGTGCCATTAGTTCCACCCCCTACGAGCAGTACTTC. As protein: CAISSTPYEQYF.

Details on this clonotype: A junction end diverges from the germline sequence, so it may reflect a read error. This chain links TRBV11-2 with TRBJ2-5, with a tentative D call TRBD2 (5 bases). Germline values: CDR1 SGHAT, CDR2 FQNNGV. The CDR3 runs 16 residues. As DNA, the CDR3 is TGTGTCAGCAGCTACTCCCGTGGTAGCGAGAGAGAGACCCAGTATTTC. It codes for CVSSYSRGSERETQYF.

Worth noting for this clonotype: A read error may produce the germline difference seen at one junction end. The chain is built from TRBV4-1 and TRBJ2-1; 7 bases are shared with TRBD2. This CDR3 is built from 18 residues. Germline-derived CDR1 and CDR2 are MGHRA and YSYEKL. CDR3 sequence (DNA): TGCGCCAGCAGTGACGGGTACCTAGTGGGAGGGGAAGGGAATGAACAGTTCTTC. Its translation: CASSDGYLVGGEGNEQFF.

This sequence joins TRBV28 and TRBJ1-5, with a possible D match to TRBD2 (5 bases). The J call may be wrong; the DNA end is better matched by TRBJ2-3. The CDR3 covers 14 residues. The V gene's germline CDR1 is MDHEN and CDR2 SYDVKM. In DNA, the CDR3 is TGTGCCAGCAGCCCCGCTCCGGGGTATCAGCCCCAGTATTTT. Translation: CASSPAPGYQPQYF.

This clonotype occurred many times. The rearrangement joins TRBV4-1 to TRBJ2-6; D call uncertain. CDR1 and CDR2 (germline): MGHRA, YSYEKL. The CDR3 totals 18 residues. The ends were cut back, 2 bases at V and 3 bases at J, with 17 bases in the middle. This CDR3 is CASSQWSPSRSGANVLTF. Written as DNA, the CDR3 is TGCGCCAGCAGCCAATGGAGCCCCTCGAGAAGTGGGGCCAACGTCCTGACTTTC.

Concerning this clonotype itself: The conserved phenylalanine or tryptophan is not found at the CDR3 terminus, so this likely reflects a read error. V and J are TRBV11-2 and TRBJ2-5; no firm D call. Germline V gene lookup returns CDR1 SGHAT and CDR2 FQNNGV. This CDR3 is built from 15 residues. The DNA of the CDR3 is TGTATCAGCAGCTTAAGGCCCTGGATTGGAGAGACCCAGTACTAC. Translating it yields CISSLRPWIGETQYY.

With regard to this clonotype: One end of the junction is discordant with germline, which a read error may explain. The rearrangement links TRBV6-5 to TRBJ2-5, with 8 bases identical to TRBD2. Germline V gene data show CDR1 as MNHEY and CDR2 as SVGAGI. The CDR3 runs 15 residues. CDR3 DNA: TGTGTCAGCAGTTACGAAGGACTAGCAGGATCAACCCAGTACTTC. Protein sequence: CVSSYEGLAGSTQYF.

This clonotype occurred a few times. The gene calls are TRBV7-9 and TRBJ2-7; no firm D call. This CDR3 is built from 15 residues. CDR1 and CDR2 from the germline V gene are SEHNR and FQNEAQ (reference sequence). The V end was cut by 3 bases, the J end by 7 bases, with 19 bases between. The DNA for the CDR3 is TGTGCCAGCAGCTTGGATACCCAGCCTTGGGGAGAGCAGTACGTC. Protein product: CASSLDTQPWGEQYV.

The chain employs TRBV11-2 and TRBJ2-7, with 8 bases lining up with TRBD2. Germline V gene data show CDR1 as SGHAT and CDR2 as FQNNGV. The CDR3 length is 17 residues. V lost 5 bases and J lost 10; bases outside the gene matches: 22. In nucleotides, the CDR3 is TGTGCCAGCAGCCCCGACTTCCCTCGGGGGGGCTCCTATGAACAGTACTTC. Translating it yields CASSPDFPRGGSYEQYF.